This T cell receptor beta chain was captured in a study of T cell responses to AZD1222 COVID-19 vaccine. Findings and caveats of the study: No repertoire was sampled before or during the peak T cell response, only after it.

Details on this clone: Antigen: not known.

Only in-frame clones appear in the TCRdb table, and some are missing; sequencing was by immunoSEQ multiplex PCR. The sample includes 150,000 or so clones, roughly nine tenths of them seen just once. Germline V gene sequence: CDR1 ENHRY, CDR2 SYGVKD. This CDR3 is 11 amino acids long. V dropped 8 bases and J dropped 5 bases, with 7 bases sitting between them. The chain combines TRBV10-3 with TRBJ1-5, with D unresolved. The receptor was derived from an adult in good health. Here the sequenced sample was peripheral blood, taken on day 0 of AZD1222 vaccination. The CDR3 region is CAIPPHQPQHF. The CDR3 region has the DNA TGTGCCATCCCCCCCCATCAGCCCCAGCATTTT.